Below are 15 T cell receptor beta chains sequenced from a single sample in a study of blood T cell repertoires in COVID-19. Generated by immunoSEQ multiplex PCR, the TCRdb table keeps only in-frame clones and is missing some. The sample yields more than 400,000 clones, approximately 85% seen once. The sequencing sample was made of peripheral blood. The receptor set was obtained from a human donor in a cohort sampled during active COVID-19.

The genes are TRBV5-4 and TRBJ2-5; 10 bases agree with TRBD2. Germline values: CDR1 SGHNT, CDR2 YYREEE (reference sequence). The CDR3 is 16 residues long. Trimming removed 1 base from V and 5 bases from J; junction bases left unmatched: 8. CDR3 amino acids: CASSLSSSGGLETQYF. The CDR3 bases are TGTGCCAGCAGCTTGTCGTCTAGCGGGGGCCTGGAGACCCAGTACTTC.

CDR3 nucleotide sequence: TGTGCCAGCAGTTATGGGCAGGGTAGTGGAAACACCATATATTTT. Translated, it gives CASSYGQGSGNTIYF. The chain has TRBV6-5 and TRBJ1-3, with D possibly being TRBD1 (5 bases). Trimming took off 3 bases at V and 3 bases at J, with 12 bases between the two ends. This CDR3 is 15 amino acids long. Germline V gene data show CDR1 as MNHEY and CDR2 as SVGAGI.

This chain joins TRBV7-9 and TRBJ2-1, with 9 positions matching TRBD2. V dropped 3 bases and J dropped 5; count of bases not matched to a gene: 17. Per the germline V gene, CDR1 is SEHNR and CDR2 is FQNEAQ (reference sequence). CDR3 length: 19 amino acids. The CDR3 bases are TGTGCCAGCAGCTTCCTTGGCAGTGTGCGGGAGGGCGTCCACAATGAGCAGTTCTTC. Amino acid sequence: CASSFLGSVREGVHNEQFF.

The chain has TRBV7-8 and TRBJ2-5, with 13 positions matching TRBD2. Losses at the gene ends were 0 bases for V and 2 bases for J; bases not matched to a gene: 12. Germline lookup yields CDR1 SGHVS and CDR2 FQNEAQ. This CDR3 is 20 amino acids long. The CDR3 bases are TGTGCCAGCAGCTTAGCGGCCTACGACTGGGGACTAGCGGGGCAAGAGACCCAGTACTTC. Amino acid sequence: CASSLAAYDWGLAGQETQYF.

This clone was detected a few times. The J gene is TRBJ1-1, the V gene TRBV11-2, with no clear D. The CDR3 spans 13 residues. Germline CDR1 SGHAT, CDR2 FQNNGV. V was shortened by 1 base and J by 1 base, with 4 bases between the two germline ends. CDR3 nucleotide sequence: TGTGCCAGCAGCTTAGGAGAGAACACTGAAGCTTTCTTT. Its protein product is CASSLGENTEAFF.

The V gene is TRBV6-2 or TRBV6-3, the J gene TRBJ2-1; 8 bases agree with TRBD2. V gave up 1 base and J gave up 2 bases; unmatched junction bases: 10. The germline CDR1 and CDR2 sequences are MNHEY and SVGEGT. The CDR3 is 18 residues long. The CDR3 loop is CASSYYLFRGLAYNEQFF. The CDR3 nucleotides are TGTGCCAGCAGTTACTACCTATTCCGGGGACTAGCCTACAATGAGCAGTTCTTC.

This clone was seen more than once but under ten times. The gene calls are TRBV18 and TRBJ2-2, with D possibly TRBD1 on 6 matching bases. V lost 2 bases, J lost 4 bases, and 14 bases lay in between. Germline V gene lookup returns CDR1 KGHSH and CDR2 LQKENI. The CDR3 has 16 residues. Here the CDR3 reads CASSPDSPGATGELFF. The DNA for the CDR3 is TGTGCCAGCTCACCAGATAGTCCAGGGGCCACCGGGGAGCTGTTTTTT.

This chain joins TRBV29-1 and TRBJ2-7, with 9 bases fitting TRBD1. The CDR3 contains 17 residues. The junction had 16 bases not matched to a gene; V was cut back by 2 bases and J by 5 bases. Looked up from germline, CDR1 is SQVTM and CDR2 is ANQGSEA. The CDR3 DNA follows: TGCAGCGTTGAACCTCTAAGGGGGGGCACAGGGGGCAACGAGCAGTACTTC. Protein sequence: CSVEPLRGGTGGNEQYF.

The rearrangement uses TRBV30 and TRBJ1-1; 11 bases align to TRBD1. V gave up 5 bases and J gave up 6 bases; unmatched junction bases: 11. The CDR3 has 15 amino acids. Germline CDR1 GTSNPN, CDR2 SVGIG (reference sequence). The chain's CDR3 is CAWGLRDRGKAEAFF. In nucleotides, the CDR3 is TGTGCCTGGGGGCTCCGGGACAGGGGGAAAGCTGAAGCTTTCTTT.

CDR3 sequence reads: CASSQDLSGAYTQYF. DNA of the CDR3: TGTGCCAGCAGCCAAGATTTGTCAGGGGCATATACGCAGTATTTT. The chain carries TRBV3-1 (or the pseudogene TRBV3-2) and TRBJ2-3, with a possible D match to TRBD1 (6 bases). CDR3 size: 15 residues. V lost 0 bases and J lost 7, with 14 bases in between. Germline CDR1 reads LGHDT; CDR2 reads YNNKEL (reference sequence).

In this sample, this clone turned up many times. V and J are TRBV19 and TRBJ2-7; 8 bases are a match to TRBD2. The V gene's germline CDR1 is LNHDA and CDR2 SQIVND (reference sequence). This CDR3 spans 17 amino acids. Trimming took 4 bases from V and 3 from J; bases not matched to a gene: 14. CDR3 amino acids: CASSTRYGLAGNYEQYF. In nucleotides, the CDR3 is TGTGCCAGTAGTACAAGATACGGGCTAGCGGGTAACTACGAGCAGTACTTC. Looking up the rest from reference TRBV19 and TRBJ2-7 gives the full variable domain: DGGITQSPKYLFRKEGQNVTLSCEQNLNHDAMYWYRQDPGQGLRLIYYSQIVNDFQKGDIAEGYSVSREKKESFPLTVTSAQKNPTAFYLCASSTRYGLAGNYEQYFGPGTRLTVT.

This sequence joins TRBV7-8 and TRBJ2-5; 13 bases are shared with TRBD2. The CDR3 is 17 amino acids. Germline loops: CDR1 SGHVS, CDR2 FQNEAQ. Unmatched junction bases numbered 6, after V lost 4 bases and J lost 1 base. CDR3 region: CASSSPTSGGIQETQYF. For the CDR3, the DNA is TGTGCCAGCAGCTCCCCGACTAGCGGGGGGATCCAAGAGACCCAGTACTTC.

This sequence joins TRBV7-3 and TRBJ2-1; TRBD2 matches 13 bases. The V gene end was trimmed by 4 bases and the J gene end by 7 bases; junction bases not matched to a gene: 1. Per the germline V gene, CDR1 is SGHTA and CDR2 is FQGTGA. CDR3 length equals 14 residues. Written as DNA, the CDR3 is TGTGCCAGCAGCTGGACTAGCGGGAGAAATGAGCAGTTCTTC. As protein: CASSWTSGRNEQFF.

The chain employs TRBV14 and TRBJ2-1, with TRBD2 matching over 10 bases. The trim removed 8 bases at V and 0 bases at J, leaving 1 base unmatched. The CDR3 spans 14 residues. Germline CDR1 SGHDN, CDR2 FVKESK. Here the CDR3 reads CASGLAVSYNEQFF. As DNA, the CDR3 is TGTGCCAGCGGACTAGCGGTCTCCTACAATGAGCAGTTCTTC.

This chain uses TRBV19 with TRBJ1-4; a weak D match, TRBD1 (6 bases). Trimming took off 4 bases at V and 0 bases at J, with 9 bases between the two ends. The CDR3 sequence is 15 residues long. CDR1 and CDR2 (germline): LNHDA, SQIVND (reference sequence). The CDR3 is CASSSRQATNEKLFF. CDR3 DNA: TGTGCCAGTAGTAGTCGACAGGCAACTAATGAAAAACTGTTTTTT.